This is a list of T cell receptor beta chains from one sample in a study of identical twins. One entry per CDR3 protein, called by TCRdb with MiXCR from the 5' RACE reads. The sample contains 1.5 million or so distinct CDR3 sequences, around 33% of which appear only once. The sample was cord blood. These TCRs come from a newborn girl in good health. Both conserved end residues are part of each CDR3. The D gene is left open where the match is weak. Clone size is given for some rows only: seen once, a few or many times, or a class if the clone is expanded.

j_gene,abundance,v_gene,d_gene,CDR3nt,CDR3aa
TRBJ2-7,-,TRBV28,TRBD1,TGTGCCAGCAGTACAGGGGGAAGTCACGAGCAGTACTTC,CASSTGGSHEQYF
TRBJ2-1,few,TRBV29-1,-,TGCGGTTACTACGGGACCTACAATGAGCAGTTCTTC,CGYYGTYNEQFF
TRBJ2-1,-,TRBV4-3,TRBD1,TGCGCCAGCAGCCAAGATTGGAGACAGGGTAATGAGCAGTTCTTC,CASSQDWRQGNEQFF
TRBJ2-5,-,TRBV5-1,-,TGCGCCAGCAGCTTGGGTTCAGGCGGCTTTCAAGAGACCCAGTACTTC,CASSLGSGGFQETQYF
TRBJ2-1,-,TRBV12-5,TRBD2,TGTGCTAGTGGTTTGCTAGCGGGGCGCTCCTACAATGAGCAGTTCTTC,CASGLLAGRSYNEQFF
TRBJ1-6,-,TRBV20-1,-,TGCAGTGCTAGAGAGGGTCCATATAATTCACCCCTCCACTTT,CSAREGPYNSPLHF
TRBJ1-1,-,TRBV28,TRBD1,TGTGCCAGCAGTGTACGACAGGGGGCTGACACTGAAACTTTCTTT,CASSVRQGADTETFF
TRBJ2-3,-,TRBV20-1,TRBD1,TGCAGTGCGACGGGACAGGGTAGCACAGATACGCAGTATTTT,CSATGQGSTDTQYF
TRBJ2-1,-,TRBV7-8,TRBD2,TGTGCCAGCAGCCCGAATTTACTAGCGGGAGGGCCATATGGCAATGAGCAGTTCTTC,CASSPNLLAGGPYGNEQFF
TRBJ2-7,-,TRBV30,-,TGTGCCTGGGCCAAGATCTACGAGCAGTACTTC,CAWAKIYEQYF
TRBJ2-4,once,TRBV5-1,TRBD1,TGCGCCAGCAGCTTGAGGGGGCCCCTTTCCTACAATGAGCAGTACTTC,CASSLRGPLSYNEQYF
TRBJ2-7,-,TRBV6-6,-,TGTGCCAGTTGCTGGGCAGCCACGTCCTACGAGCAGTACTTC,CASCWAATSYEQYF
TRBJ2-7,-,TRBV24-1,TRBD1,TGTGCCACCAGTGACTCCCGGACAGGGGGCAACGAGCAGTACTTC,CATSDSRTGGNEQYF
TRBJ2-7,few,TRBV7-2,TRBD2,TGTGCCAGCAGCTTAGAGATAGCGGGCTCCTACGAGCAGTACTTC,CASSLEIAGSYEQYF
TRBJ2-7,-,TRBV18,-,TGTGCCAGCTCACCACCAGGCGCCAGGTACAATGAGCAGTACTTC,CASSPPGARYNEQYF
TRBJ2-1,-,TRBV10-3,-,TGTGCCATCAGTTCGACCCAAGGACCAGTCCGGAATGAGCAGTTCTTC,CAISSTQGPVRNEQFF
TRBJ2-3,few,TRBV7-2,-,TGTGCCAGCAGCTTAGGAAGGGGACGGCGTAGCACAGATACGCAGTATTTT,CASSLGRGRRSTDTQYF
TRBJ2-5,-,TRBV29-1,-,TGCAGCGTCAATAGCGATTCTAAGGCGACCCAGTACTTC,CSVNSDSKATQYF
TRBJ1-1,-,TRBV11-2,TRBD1,TGTGCCAGCAGCAAGGGGGCCACTGAAGCTTTCTTT,CASSKGATEAFF
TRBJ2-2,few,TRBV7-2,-,TGTGCCAGCAGCTTAAACTCCCGAGGCGGGGAGCTGTTTTTT,CASSLNSRGGELFF
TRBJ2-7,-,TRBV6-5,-,TGTGCCAGCTCGGTCCACAATGAGCAGTACTTC,CASSVHNEQYF
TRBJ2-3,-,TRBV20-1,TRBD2,TGCAGTGCTAGAGTGGCTAGCGGGGGGTCCCGAACGCAGTATTTT,CSARVASGGSRTQYF
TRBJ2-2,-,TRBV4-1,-,TGCGCCAGCACCTTAACAAGAGGGGGGGCCCCCGGGGAGCTGTTTTTT,CASTLTRGGAPGELFF
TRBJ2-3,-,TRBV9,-,TGTGCCAGCAGCGTCGTCGGATCTAGCACAGATACGCAGTATTTT,CASSVVGSSTDTQYF
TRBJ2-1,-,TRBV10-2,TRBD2,TGCGCCAGCAGTGGTACGGGGGGGGGCGATGAGCAGTTCTTC,CASSGTGGGDEQFF
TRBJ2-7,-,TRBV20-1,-,TGCAGTGCTAGAGGCTGGCGGATCTTCTACGAGCAGTACTTC,CSARGWRIFYEQYF
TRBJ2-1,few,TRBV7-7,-,TGTGCTAGCAGCTTAGCCGGGACATCGAACCGCCCTGGTGAGCAGTTCTTC,CASSLAGTSNRPGEQFF
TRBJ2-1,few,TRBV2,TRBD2,TGTGCCAGAAGGGGACTAGCGGGTGATAATGAGCAGTTCTTC,CARRGLAGDNEQFF
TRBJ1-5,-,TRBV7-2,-,TGTGCCAGCAGCTTCGGACGGGGGAGCCAGCCCCAGCATTTT,CASSFGRGSQPQHF
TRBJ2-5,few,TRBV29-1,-,TGCAGCGTTGAACTTTCAGGGGCGATTAGCGGACTCCAGTACCAAGAGACCCAGTACTTC,CSVELSGAISGLQYQETQYF
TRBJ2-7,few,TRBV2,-,TGTGCCAGCAGTAGCGTCCGATTCGGGGGTTTTAGCTCCTACGAGCAGTACTTC,CASSSVRFGGFSSYEQYF
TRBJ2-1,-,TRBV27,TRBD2,TGTGCCAGCAGTTCAGGGTCTAGCGGGACCTACGAGCAGTTCTTC,CASSSGSSGTYEQFF
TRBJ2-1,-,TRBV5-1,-,TGCGCCAGCAGCTTGTGGGCCCCCGACAATGAGCAGTTCTTC,CASSLWAPDNEQFF
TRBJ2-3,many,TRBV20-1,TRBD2,TGCAGTGCTATATCTAGCGGGAGGGCCCCAGATACGCAGTATTTT,CSAISSGRAPDTQYF
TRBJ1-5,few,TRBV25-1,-,TGTGCCAGCAGTGGCCCAGGAAACCAGCCCCAGCATTTT,CASSGPGNQPQHF
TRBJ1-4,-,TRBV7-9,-,TGTGCCAGCAGCTTCGAGCCCCCTGGGGAAAAACTGTTTTTT,CASSFEPPGEKLFF
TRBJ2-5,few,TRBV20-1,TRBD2,TGCAGTGCCCCGTGGTCGGGAGGGAAAGAGACCCAGTACTTC,CSAPWSGGKETQYF
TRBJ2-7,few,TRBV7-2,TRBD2,TGTGCCAGCAGCACAGCCGGGACTAGGGGTTACGAGCAGTACTTC,CASSTAGTRGYEQYF
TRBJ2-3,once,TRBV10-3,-,TGTGCCATCGAGAACGCCGGGACGGCTAGCACAGATACGCAGTATTTT,CAIENAGTASTDTQYF
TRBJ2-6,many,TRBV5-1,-,TGCGCCAGCAGGAGACTTGACTCTGGGGCCAACGTCCTGACTTTC,CASRRLDSGANVLTF
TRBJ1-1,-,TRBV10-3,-,TGTGCCAGCCACCGCTCATGGGAGGAAACTGAAGCTTTCTTT,CASHRSWEETEAFF
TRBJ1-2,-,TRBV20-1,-,TGCAGTGCTGGGGCGGGCTATGGCTACACCTTC,CSAGAGYGYTF
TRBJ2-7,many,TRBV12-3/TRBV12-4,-,TGTGCCAGCAGTTTACAGCGGGTCCCCTACGAGCAGTACTTC,CASSLQRVPYEQYF
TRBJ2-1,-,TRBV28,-,TGTGCCAGCAGCATTGGCCCTGAGCAGTTCTTC,CASSIGPEQFF
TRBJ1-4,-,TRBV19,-,TGTGCCAGTAGTACCTTCCGGTGGTCAACTAATGAAAAACTGTTTTTT,CASSTFRWSTNEKLFF
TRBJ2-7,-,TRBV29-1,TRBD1,TGCAGCGTTCCAGGACAGGGTTTCTACGAGCAGTACTTC,CSVPGQGFYEQYF
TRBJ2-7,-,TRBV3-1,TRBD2,TGTGCCAGCAGCCACTGGACTAGATCCTACGAGCAGTACTTC,CASSHWTRSYEQYF
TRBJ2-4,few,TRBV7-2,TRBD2,TGTGCCAGCAGCTTAGCGGCTAGCGGGGGCCATAGGGCCAAAAACATTCAGTACTTC,CASSLAASGGHRAKNIQYF
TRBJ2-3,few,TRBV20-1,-,TGCAGTGCTAGAGAAGGGGCCAGGGGCACAGATACGCAGTATTTT,CSAREGARGTDTQYF
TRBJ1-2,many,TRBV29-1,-,TGCAGCGGGGGAGACAACGCCGACTACACCTTC,CSGGDNADYTF
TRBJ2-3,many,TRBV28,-,TGTGCCAGCAGTTTTACCGGGGCTAGCACAGATACGCAGTATTTT,CASSFTGASTDTQYF
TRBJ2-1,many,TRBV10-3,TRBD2,TGTGCCATCAGTGAGTCTGGAGCTAGCGGGGGATACAATGAGCAGTTCTTC,CAISESGASGGYNEQFF
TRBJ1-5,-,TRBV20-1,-,TGCAGTGCTAGCTCGCTCCGGGTCAATCAGCCCCAGCATTTT,CSASSLRVNQPQHF
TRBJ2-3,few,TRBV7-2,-,TGTGCCAGCAGCTTAGTTGAAAGGATTAGCGGCACAGATACGCAGTATTTT,CASSLVERISGTDTQYF
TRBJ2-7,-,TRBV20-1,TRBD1,TGCAGTGCGCCGACAGGGGAATCCTACGAGCAGTACTTC,CSAPTGESYEQYF
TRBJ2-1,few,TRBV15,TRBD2,TGTGCCACCAGCCTTCGGACTAGCCTCAATGAGCAGTTCTTC,CATSLRTSLNEQFF
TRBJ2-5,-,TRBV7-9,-,TGTGCCAGCAGCTTTGGAGCTAGCGTTGGAGAGACCCAGTACTTC,CASSFGASVGETQYF
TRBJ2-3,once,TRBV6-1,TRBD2,TGTGCCAGCAGTGATCTACTAGCGTTCGGTGGCGCAGATACGCAGTATTTT,CASSDLLAFGGADTQYF
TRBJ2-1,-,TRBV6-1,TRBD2,TGTGCCAGCAGTAAGAGGACGGGAGGGAGGGATGAGCAGTTCTTC,CASSKRTGGRDEQFF